Below are 7 T cell receptor beta chains sequenced from a single sample in a study of blood T cell repertoires in COVID-19. TCRdb keeps only in-frame clones here, not all; method: immunoSEQ multiplex PCR. This sample has more than 200,000 clones, with around 89% found just once. The sequenced sample was PBMCs or T cells enriched from blood (not recorded which). The receptors originated from a woman in her 30s who had recovered from COVID-19.

This sequence joins TRBV27 and TRBJ2-1; 11 bases fit TRBD2. Trimming took 6 bases from V and 4 from J; bases not matched to a gene: 5. The germline gives CDR1 MNHEY, CDR2 SMNVEV (reference sequence). This CDR3 is built from 15 residues. The CDR3 DNA follows: TGTGCCAGCAGGAGCGGACTAGCGGGTTACAATGAGCAGTTCTTC. Residues: CASRSGLAGYNEQFF.

This chain links TRBV29-1 with TRBJ2-2; TRBD1 aligns across 8 bases. The length of the CDR3 is 12 residues. The trim removed 7 bases at V and 5 bases at J, leaving 3 bases unmatched. The V gene's germline CDR1 is SQVTM and CDR2 ANQGSEA. The CDR3 reads CSAHRGTGELFF. DNA of the CDR3: TGCAGCGCCCACAGGGGGACCGGGGAGCTGTTTTTT.

The chain is built from TRBV7-3 and TRBJ1-1, with TRBD1 matching over 10 bases. Germline V gives CDR1 SGHTA, CDR2 FQGTGA. Losses at the gene ends were 5 bases for V and 6 bases for J; bases not matched to a gene: 3. This CDR3 contains 13 residues. The CDR3 nucleotides are TGTGCCAGCAGCGCCGGGACAGGGGCTGAAGCTTTCTTT. It specifies CASSAGTGAEAFF.

The chain couples TRBV3-1 (or the pseudogene TRBV3-2) to TRBJ1-6; D unclear. This CDR3 is 13 amino acids long. Deletions cut 0 bases from V and 7 bases from J, with 4 bases between. Germline V lookup: CDR1 LGHDT, CDR2 YNNKEL (reference sequence). The CDR3 DNA reads TGTGCCAGCAGCCAAGATATAAATTCACCCCTCCACTTT. Protein: CASSQDINSPLHF.

The sample holds a few counts of this clone. The chain employs TRBV6-5 and TRBJ1-1; the D gene is possibly TRBD1 (5 bases). With 10 bases removed from V and 8 bases from J, the gap between germline ends came to 20 bases. Looked up from germline, CDR1 is MNHEY and CDR2 is SVGAGI. The CDR3 consists of 13 residues. DNA of the CDR3: TGTGCCACCGCCCCAGGGTTGATTGGGGAAGCTTTCTTT. Translated: CATAPGLIGEAFF.

The chain combines TRBV7-2 with TRBJ1-2; D is unresolved. The CDR3 totals 13 residues. CDR1 and CDR2 (germline): SGHTA, FQGNSA. Trimming pared 5 bases from V and 8 bases from J, leaving 15 bases between. This CDR3 is CASSPPVSRGYTF. The CDR3 DNA reads as TGTGCCAGCAGCCCTCCGGTGTCGAGAGGCTACACCTTC.

The chain joins TRBV3-1 (or the pseudogene TRBV3-2) to TRBJ2-7, with no clear D. In germline, CDR1 is LGHDT, CDR2 YNNKEL (reference sequence). With 4 bases removed from V and 4 bases from J, the gap between germline ends came to 8 bases. The CDR3 contains 12 residues. The CDR3 nucleotides are TGTGCCAGCAGCCGGGCTGATTACGAGCAGTACTTC. It translates to CASSRADYEQYF.